The entry below gives a single T cell receptor beta chain sequence along with its context. As yet, its antigen is unknown. The germline CDR1 and CDR2 sequences are MNHEY and SVGAGI. The CDR3 runs to 14 residues. V was trimmed by 6 bases and J by 2 bases, leaving 13 bases between them. This specimen comes from a study of T cell responses to AZD1222 COVID-19 vaccine. Points from the study as a whole: Vaccination with two AZD1222 doses was followed by a rise in Spike-specific TCR breadth and depth. Spike was spanned by vaccine-associated CD4 TCRs, with dominance at 160-218 and 743-854. The sample set comprised mostly white British donors with more females, and clonal diversity was possibly underestimated.

This table comes from immunoSEQ multiplex PCR, and its TCRdb copy is limited to in-frame clones, with some not included. The repertoire holds around 78,000 clones, approximately 88% seen once, with approximately 5.4% in the top ten. The V gene is TRBV6-5, the J gene TRBJ1-1; D remains unclear. The source is an adult in good health. The sample consisted of peripheral blood, taken on day 0 of MenACWY control vaccination. The CDR3: CASSPTRINTEAFF. The CDR3 DNA reads TGTGCCAGCAGCCCCACACGAATCAACACTGAAGCTTTCTTT.